The rows below give T cell receptor beta chains drawn from one sample of a study of glioma-infiltrating T cells after dendritic cell vaccination. The assay was immunoSEQ multiplex PCR, and TCRdb's table has in-frame clones only and misses some. Of around 60,000 clones detected, about 89% appear once; the ten largest clones hold more than 9%. The sequences come from blood, collected after dendritic cell vaccination. The receptors were gathered from a human donor with glioblastoma. CDR3s include the opening cysteine and the closing phenylalanine or tryptophan. Fields, in order: CDR3 DNA, CDR3 protein, D gene, J gene, clone size, V gene. A D gene is named only where the DNA matches it firmly. For some rows the clone size is stated as once, few or many, or as a class when expanded; others skip it.

TGTGCCAGCAGCGGACGACAGGGACTTGAAGCTTTCTTT,CASSGRQGLEAFF,TRBD1,TRBJ1-1,once,TRBV7-8
TGTGCCACCTTAGCGGGGGGGGGTTACAATGAGCAGTTCTTC,CATLAGGGYNEQFF,TRBD2,TRBJ2-1,-,TRBV10-3
TGTGCCAGCTCACCGGGACAGCCTAATGAAAAACTGTTTTTT,CASSPGQPNEKLFF,TRBD1,TRBJ1-4,-,TRBV18
TGCGCCAGCAGCCCAGTGACAGGGACCGGGGAGCTGTTTTTT,CASSPVTGTGELFF,TRBD1,TRBJ2-2,-,TRBV5-1
TGCGCCAGCAGCGGGACTATACAAAAACCTTACAATGAGCAGTTCTTC,CASSGTIQKPYNEQFF,TRBD2,TRBJ2-1,once,TRBV10-1
TGTGCCAGCAGGGTAATTCGCGGGGATACGCAGTATTTT,CASRVIRGDTQYF,-,TRBJ2-3,-,TRBV7-9
TGCGCCAGTAGGGACAGCGCCACCTTTGAAGCTTTCTTT,CASRDSATFEAFF,TRBD1,TRBJ1-1,-,TRBV5-1
TGTGCCAGTAAGCCGGGACTAGCGAGTAACGAGCAGTACTTC,CASKPGLASNEQYF,TRBD2,TRBJ2-7,-,TRBV19
TGTGCCAGCAGTACGAGACAGGGGTCAACTAATGAAAAACTGTTTTTT,CASSTRQGSTNEKLFF,TRBD1,TRBJ1-4,-,TRBV27
TGCGCCAGCAGCTTGGTCCCGGGACAGGGCCCGAACACTGAAGCTTTCTTT,CASSLVPGQGPNTEAFF,TRBD1,TRBJ1-1,-,TRBV5-1
TGTGCCAGCAGCCCACGGACAGGGGGGATCCACGAGCAGTACTTC,CASSPRTGGIHEQYF,TRBD1,TRBJ2-7,-,TRBV9
TGCGCCAGCAGCCAAGGACAGACGACCCCCTACGAGCAGTACTTC,CASSQGQTTPYEQYF,-,TRBJ2-7,-,TRBV4-1
TGTGCCAGCAGTCTGACAGGTCAGGACTATGGCTACACCTTC,CASSLTGQDYGYTF,-,TRBJ1-2,-,TRBV6-1
TGTGCCAGCAGCGAATCGGGGTTGGCGGATCAGCCCCAGCATTTT,CASSESGLADQPQHF,-,TRBJ1-5,-,TRBV6-6
TGTGCCAGCAGTTTATCAGAATCGAACACTGAAGCTTTCTTT,CASSLSESNTEAFF,-,TRBJ1-1,-,TRBV28
TGTGCCTGGAGTCCGGGACAGGGGGTTTCCTATAATTCACCCCTCCACTTT,CAWSPGQGVSYNSPLHF,TRBD1,TRBJ1-6,-,TRBV30
TGTGCCAGCAGCACCCACAGGGGGCCCCCCCCTAGGGCTTTCTTT,CASSTHRGPPPRAFF,-,TRBJ1-1,-,TRBV21-1
TGCGCCAGCAGCCTGACAGGGGGCGGTAAAGCTTTCTTT,CASSLTGGGKAFF,TRBD1,TRBJ1-1,-,TRBV4-1
TGTGCCAGCAGTGAAGGTAGAAGCGGGGGGTACAATGAGCAGTTCTTC,CASSEGRSGGYNEQFF,TRBD2,TRBJ2-1,-,TRBV2
TGTGCCAGCACCGGACTAGCGGGAGGTTCCGGGGAGCTGTTTTTT,CASTGLAGGSGELFF,TRBD2,TRBJ2-2,-,TRBV6-4
TGCGCCAGCAGTGAAAGCGGGCCGAGCTACGAGCAGTACTTC,CASSESGPSYEQYF,-,TRBJ2-7,-,TRBV10-1
TGTGCCAGCAGCACGGACAGGGGGAACACTGAAGCTTTCTTT,CASSTDRGNTEAFF,TRBD1,TRBJ1-1,-,TRBV7-9
TGTGCCAGCAGAGTTCCGGGGAACACTGAAGCTTTCTTT,CASRVPGNTEAFF,-,TRBJ1-1,-,TRBV27
TGTGCCAGCAGCGTAAATCCGGGAGAGGCCTACGAGCAGTACTTC,CASSVNPGEAYEQYF,-,TRBJ2-7,-,TRBV9
TGCGCCAGCAGCTTGGAATCGGTCGCAGGGTATGGCTACACCTTC,CASSLESVAGYGYTF,-,TRBJ1-2,-,TRBV5-1
TGTGCCAGCAGGGTAGACTATGGCTACACCTTC,CASRVDYGYTF,-,TRBJ1-2,-,TRBV30
TGTGCCAGCAGCTTAGTTGGGACAGGGCCCCCCGAGCAGTTCTTC,CASSLVGTGPPEQFF,TRBD1,TRBJ2-1,-,TRBV11-2
TGTGCCATCAGTGAGTCGGGTGGGAGGTTAACAGATACGCAGTATTTT,CAISESGGRLTDTQYF,-,TRBJ2-3,-,TRBV10-3
TGTGCCAGCAGTCGACAGAACTACGAGCAGTACTTC,CASSRQNYEQYF,-,TRBJ2-7,-,TRBV2
TGTGCCAGCAGCTTAGGACCCGACAGGACGAATCAGCCCCAGCATTTT,CASSLGPDRTNQPQHF,-,TRBJ1-5,once,TRBV7-2
TGTGCCAGCAGCTTACAGGGGGCCACAGACACGCAGTATTTT,CASSLQGATDTQYF,TRBD1,TRBJ2-3,-,TRBV5-8
TGTGCCAGTAGTATGGCTAGCGGGGGGGCCGGGCGGACCCAGTACTTC,CASSMASGGAGRTQYF,TRBD2,TRBJ2-5,-,TRBV19
TGTGCCAGCAGCCCACAAGGTAACAGTCCGTCCTACGAGCAGTACTTC,CASSPQGNSPSYEQYF,-,TRBJ2-7,-,TRBV7-9
TGTGCCAGCAGGGCGGGACTGGAAGCCTCCGAGCAGTACTTC,CASRAGLEASEQYF,-,TRBJ2-7,few,TRBV27
TGCGCCAGCAGTCAATCCCCCCAGGGGACCAACACGACTAGCGGGCCGAGCTCCTACGAGCAGTACTTC,CASSQSPQGTNTTSGPSSYEQYF,TRBD2,TRBJ2-7,-,TRBV23-1
TGTGCCAGCAGCGTAGAACCCTTAGGACAGACTAACAATGAGCAGTTCTTC,CASSVEPLGQTNNEQFF,-,TRBJ2-1,-,TRBV9
TGTGCCAGCAGTGTACCGGGACAGGGATACAATGAGCAGTTCTTC,CASSVPGQGYNEQFF,TRBD1,TRBJ2-1,once,TRBV6-1
TGTGCCAGCAGCTTTTCTAGCCGAGGGACCGGGGAGCTGTTTTTT,CASSFSSRGTGELFF,-,TRBJ2-2,-,TRBV7-3
TGTGCCAGCAGTGAACGGACTGAAGCTTTCTTT,CASSERTEAFF,-,TRBJ1-1,medium-sized,TRBV6-1
TGCGCCAGCAGCTTGGAGGGACTCACAGATACGCAGTATTTT,CASSLEGLTDTQYF,-,TRBJ2-3,-,TRBV5-1